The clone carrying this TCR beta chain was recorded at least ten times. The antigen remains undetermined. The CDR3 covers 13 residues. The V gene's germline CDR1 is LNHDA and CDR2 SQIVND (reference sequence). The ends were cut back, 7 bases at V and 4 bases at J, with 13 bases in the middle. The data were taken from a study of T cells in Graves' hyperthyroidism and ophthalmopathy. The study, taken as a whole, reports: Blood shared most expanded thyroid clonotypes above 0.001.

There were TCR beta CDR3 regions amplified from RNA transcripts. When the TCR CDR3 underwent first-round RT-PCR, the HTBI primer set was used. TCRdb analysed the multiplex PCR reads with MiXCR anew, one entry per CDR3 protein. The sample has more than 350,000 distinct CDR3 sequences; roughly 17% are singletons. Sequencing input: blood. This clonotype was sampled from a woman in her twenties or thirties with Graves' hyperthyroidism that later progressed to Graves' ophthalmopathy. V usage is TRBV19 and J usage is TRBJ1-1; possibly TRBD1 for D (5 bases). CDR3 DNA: TGTGCCAGTAATCCCAGAGGGGTCACTGAAGCTTTCTTT. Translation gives CASNPRGVTEAFF.